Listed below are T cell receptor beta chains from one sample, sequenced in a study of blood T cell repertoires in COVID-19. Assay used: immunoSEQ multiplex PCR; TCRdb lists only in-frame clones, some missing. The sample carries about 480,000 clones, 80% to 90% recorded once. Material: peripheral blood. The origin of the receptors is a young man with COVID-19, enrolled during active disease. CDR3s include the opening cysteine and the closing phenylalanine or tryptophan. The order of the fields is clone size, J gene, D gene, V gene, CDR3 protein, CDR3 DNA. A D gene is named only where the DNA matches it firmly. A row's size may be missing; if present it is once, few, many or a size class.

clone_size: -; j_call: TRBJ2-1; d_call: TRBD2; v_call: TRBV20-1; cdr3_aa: CSASLAGLALPNEQFF; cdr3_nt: TGCAGTGCTAGTTTAGCCGGACTAGCACTCCCCAATGAGCAGTTCTTC
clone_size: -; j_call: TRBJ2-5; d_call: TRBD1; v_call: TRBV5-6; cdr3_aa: CASSLDRVETQYF; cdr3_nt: TGTGCCAGCAGCCTCGACAGGGTAGAGACCCAGTACTTC
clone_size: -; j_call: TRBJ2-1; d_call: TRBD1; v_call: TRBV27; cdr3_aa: CASKRQGDNEQFF; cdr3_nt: TGTGCCAGCAAAAGACAGGGAGACAATGAGCAGTTCTTC
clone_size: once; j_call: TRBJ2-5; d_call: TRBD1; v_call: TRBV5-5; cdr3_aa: CASSSGQLQETQYF; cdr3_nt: TGTGCCAGCAGCTCGGGACAGCTTCAAGAGACCCAGTACTTC
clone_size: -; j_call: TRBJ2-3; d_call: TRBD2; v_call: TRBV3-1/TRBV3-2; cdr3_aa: CASSRGTSGSEDTQYF; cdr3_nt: TGTGCCAGCAGCCGTGGGACTAGCGGGAGCGAAGATACGCAGTATTTT
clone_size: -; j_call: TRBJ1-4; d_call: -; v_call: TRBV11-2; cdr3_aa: CASSLGQTTNEKLFF; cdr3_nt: TGTGCCAGCAGCCTAGGACAGACAACTAATGAAAAACTGTTTTTT
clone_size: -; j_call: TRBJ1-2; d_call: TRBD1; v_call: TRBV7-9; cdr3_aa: CASSFGQGDGYTF; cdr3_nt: TGTGCCAGCAGCTTCGGACAGGGAGATGGCTACACCTTC
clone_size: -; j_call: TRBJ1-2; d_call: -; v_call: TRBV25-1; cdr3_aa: CASSDRNALIYGYTF; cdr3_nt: TGTGCCAGCAGTGACCGAAATGCCCTAATCTATGGCTACACCTTC
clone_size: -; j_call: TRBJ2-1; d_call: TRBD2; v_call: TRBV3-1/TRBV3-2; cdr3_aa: CASSHPPGAGNNEQFF; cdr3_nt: TGTGCCAGCAGCCACCCACCGGGAGCGGGGAACAATGAGCAGTTCTTC
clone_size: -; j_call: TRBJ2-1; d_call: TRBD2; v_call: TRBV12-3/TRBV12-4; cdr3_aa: CASGTRILNEQFF; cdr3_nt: TGTGCCAGCGGGACTAGGATACTGAATGAGCAGTTCTTC
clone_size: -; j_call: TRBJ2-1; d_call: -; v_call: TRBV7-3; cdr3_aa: CASSLEAAHEQFF; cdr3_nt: TGTGCCAGCAGCTTAGAGGCCGCACATGAGCAGTTCTTC
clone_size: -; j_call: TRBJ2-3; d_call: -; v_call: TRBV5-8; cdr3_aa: CASSLAVSSHTQYF; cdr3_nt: TGTGCCAGCAGCTTGGCGGTGTCTAGTCATACGCAGTATTTT
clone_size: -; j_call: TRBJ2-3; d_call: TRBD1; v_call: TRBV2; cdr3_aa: CASSETGQGPDTQYF; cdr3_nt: TGTGCCAGCAGTGAAACGGGACAGGGTCCAGATACGCAGTATTTT
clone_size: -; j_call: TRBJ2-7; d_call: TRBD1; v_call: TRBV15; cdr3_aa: CATSRVRDREILSYEQYF; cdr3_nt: TGTGCCACCAGCAGAGTTCGGGACAGGGAAATTTTGTCCTACGAGCAGTACTTC
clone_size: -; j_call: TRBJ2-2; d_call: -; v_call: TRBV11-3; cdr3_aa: CASSYRYRRNTGELFF; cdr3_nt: TGTGCCAGCAGTTATAGATACCGGAGGAACACCGGGGAGCTGTTTTTT
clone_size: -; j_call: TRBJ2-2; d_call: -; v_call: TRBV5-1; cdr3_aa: CASSLEGEKAGELFF; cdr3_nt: TGCGCCAGCAGCTTGGAGGGGGAGAAAGCCGGGGAGCTGTTTTTT
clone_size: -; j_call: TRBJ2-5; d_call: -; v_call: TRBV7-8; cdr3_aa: CASSFTPGEIQETQYF; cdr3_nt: TGTGCCAGCAGTTTCACCCCCGGGGAGATCCAAGAGACCCAGTACTTC
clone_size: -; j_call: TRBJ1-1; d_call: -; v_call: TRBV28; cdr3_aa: CASSLARNTEAFF; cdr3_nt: TGTGCCAGCAGTCTCGCCAGGAACACTGAAGCTTTCTTT
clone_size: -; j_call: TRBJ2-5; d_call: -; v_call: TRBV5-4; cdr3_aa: CASSPDGGTETQYF; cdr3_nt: TGTGCCAGCAGCCCGGACGGGGGTACGGAGACCCAGTACTTC
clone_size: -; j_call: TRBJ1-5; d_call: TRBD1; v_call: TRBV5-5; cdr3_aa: CASSPTGVGQPQHF; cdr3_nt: TGTGCCAGCAGTCCTACAGGGGTTGGTCAGCCCCAGCATTTT
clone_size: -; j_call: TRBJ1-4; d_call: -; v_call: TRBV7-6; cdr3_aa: CASSLDSGGREKLFF; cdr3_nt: TGTGCCAGCAGCTTAGATTCGGGGGGTAGGGAAAAACTGTTTTTT
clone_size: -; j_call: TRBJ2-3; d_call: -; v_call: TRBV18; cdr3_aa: CASSPGGSTDTQYF; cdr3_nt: TGTGCCAGCTCTCCCGGGGGTAGCACAGATACGCAGTATTTT
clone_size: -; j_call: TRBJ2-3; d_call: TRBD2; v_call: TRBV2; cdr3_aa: CASRVGYSGRSTDTQYF; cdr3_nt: TGTGCCAGCCGCGTCGGCTATAGCGGGAGAAGCACAGATACGCAGTATTTT
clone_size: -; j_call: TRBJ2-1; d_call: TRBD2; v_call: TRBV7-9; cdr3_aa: CASSVRSGRAFNEQFF; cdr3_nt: TGTGCCAGCAGCGTCAGGAGCGGGAGGGCCTTCAATGAGCAGTTCTTC
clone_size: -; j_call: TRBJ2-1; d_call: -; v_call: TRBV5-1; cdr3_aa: CASRLTTTKQSYNEQFF; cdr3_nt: TGCGCCAGCAGACTGACGACTACGAAGCAAAGCTACAATGAGCAGTTCTTC
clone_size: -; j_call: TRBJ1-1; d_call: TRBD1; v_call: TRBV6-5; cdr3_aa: CASSRTGGSTEAFF; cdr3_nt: TGTGCCAGCAGTCGGACAGGGGGCTCCACTGAAGCTTTCTTT
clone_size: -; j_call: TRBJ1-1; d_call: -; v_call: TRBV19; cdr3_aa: CASSIVGADPNTEAFF; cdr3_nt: TGTGCCAGTAGTATAGTGGGAGCGGACCCCAACACTGAAGCTTTCTTT
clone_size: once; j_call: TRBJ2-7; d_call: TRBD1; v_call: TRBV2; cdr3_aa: CASSATGQGLEQYF; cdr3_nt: TGTGCCAGCAGTGCTACTGGACAGGGCCTCGAGCAGTACTTC
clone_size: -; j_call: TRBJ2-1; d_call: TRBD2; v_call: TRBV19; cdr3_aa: CASSIPGGRRYEQFF; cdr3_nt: TGTGCCAGTAGTATCCCTGGCGGGAGACGCTATGAGCAGTTCTTC
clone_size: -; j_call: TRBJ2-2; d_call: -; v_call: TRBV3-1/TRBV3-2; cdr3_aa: CASSQDSGRGTLF; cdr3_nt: TGTGCCAGCAGCCAAGATAGTGGGAGGGGGACCCTTTTT
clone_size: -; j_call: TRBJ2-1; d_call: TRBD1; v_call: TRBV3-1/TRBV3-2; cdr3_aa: CASSQGTGTYNEQFF; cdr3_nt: TGTGCCAGCAGCCAAGGGACAGGGACGTACAATGAGCAGTTCTTC
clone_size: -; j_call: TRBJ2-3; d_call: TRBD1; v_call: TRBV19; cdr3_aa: CASMIGGADTQYF; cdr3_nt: TGTGCCAGTATGATAGGGGGCGCAGATACGCAGTATTTT
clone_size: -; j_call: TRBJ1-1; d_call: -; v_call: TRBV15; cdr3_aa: CATSRVVTNTEAFF; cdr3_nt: TGTGCCACCAGCAGAGTAGTTACGAACACTGAAGCTTTCTTT
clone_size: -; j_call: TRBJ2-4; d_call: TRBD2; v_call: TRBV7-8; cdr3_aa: CASSLALAGGLGNIQYF; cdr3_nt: TGTGCCAGCAGCTTAGCCTTAGCGGGTGGGTTAGGAAACATTCAGTACTTC
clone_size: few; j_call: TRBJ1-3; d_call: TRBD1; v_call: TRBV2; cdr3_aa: CASSDQGDGNTIYF; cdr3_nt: TGTGCCAGCAGTGATCAGGGGGACGGAAACACCATATATTTT
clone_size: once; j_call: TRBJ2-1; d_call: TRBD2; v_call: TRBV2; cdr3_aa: CASSDGLAGEQFF; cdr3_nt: TGTGCCAGCAGTGACGGACTAGCCGGTGAGCAGTTCTTC
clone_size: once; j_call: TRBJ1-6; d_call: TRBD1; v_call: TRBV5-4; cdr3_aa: CASRPTGGSSPLHF; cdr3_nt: TGTGCCAGCAGACCCACAGGGGGCAGTTCACCCCTCCACTTT
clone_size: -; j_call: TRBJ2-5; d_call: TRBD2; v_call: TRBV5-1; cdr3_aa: CASRSRAGGQETQYF; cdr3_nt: TGCGCCAGCAGATCTCGGGCGGGGGGGCAAGAGACCCAGTACTTC
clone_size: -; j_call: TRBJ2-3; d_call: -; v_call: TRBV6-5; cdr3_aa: CASSRDTPADTQYF; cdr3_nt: TGTGCCAGCAGCCGGGACACCCCTGCCGATACGCAGTATTTT
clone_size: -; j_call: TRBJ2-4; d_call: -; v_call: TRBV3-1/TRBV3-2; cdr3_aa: CASSQQDRNIQYF; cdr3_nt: TGTGCCAGCAGCCAACAGGACAGAAACATTCAGTACTTC
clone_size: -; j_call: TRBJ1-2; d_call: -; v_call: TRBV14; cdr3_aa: CASSQLEVSYGYTF; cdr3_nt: TGTGCCAGCAGCCAGCTCGAGGTTTCCTATGGCTACACCTTC
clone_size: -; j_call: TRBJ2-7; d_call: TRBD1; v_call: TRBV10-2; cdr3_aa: CASGDRADSYEQYF; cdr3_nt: TGCGCCAGCGGTGACAGGGCTGACTCCTACGAGCAGTACTTC
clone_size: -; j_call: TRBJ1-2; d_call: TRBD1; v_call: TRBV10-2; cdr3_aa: CASSAGTGQDGYTF; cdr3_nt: TGCGCCAGCAGTGCCGGGACAGGGCAAGATGGCTACACCTTC